The clone carrying this T cell receptor beta chain was seen only a few times. Original analysis: Estimation of nucleated cell counts was performed using reference gene primer amplification. TCRdb's copy holds only in-frame clones and misses some; the assay was immunoSEQ multiplex PCR. The DNA gave D and trimming, while V, J and clone size come from that table. The sample lists about 300,000 clones; 85% to 90% were seen once. Participants came from fewer than 25 US areas, aged about 18 to 89 years. Clinical history as reported by participants underpinned cohort assignment. Per the germline V gene, CDR1 is LNHDA and CDR2 is SQIVND (reference sequence). The V end lost 7 bases, the J end lost 5 bases, and 17 bases lay between the germline ends. The CDR3 runs to 15 residues. The sample originates from a study of blood T cell repertoires in COVID-19.

Sequences were obtained from PBMCs or T cells enriched from blood (not recorded which). This TCR came from a man aged 25-40 years who had recovered from COVID-19. The gene calls are TRBV19 and TRBJ1-4; D not resolved. CDR3 coding DNA: TGTGCCAGTACCCTGATTGGCACCGTAAATGAAAAACTGTTTTTT. This encodes CASTLIGTVNEKLFF.